This T cell receptor beta chain was captured by sequencing in a study of OX40 agonist ivuxolimab in advanced cancers. In the study overall: Ivuxolimab, an antibody acting as an agonist of OX40 (CD134), was used to treat patients. Study results and caveats: In the 0.1 to 3.0 mg/kg range, CD4+ and CD8+ blood T cells had expanded clonally by week 6. Researchers did not determine the expanded peripheral T cells' antigen specificity.

Notes on this clone: Its antigen is not identified.

The CDR3 runs to 16 residues. Germline trimming cut 5 bases from V and 3 bases from J; bases unmatched to any gene: 6. The germline V gene encodes CDR1 SGHAT and CDR2 FQNNGV. Some clones are missing from TCRdb's copy, which holds only in-frame ones; the method was immunoSEQ multiplex PCR. The repertoire consists of some 30,000 clones, with about 73% occurring once and the leading ten covering 9.5% to 15%. Sampled blood was obtained at baseline, cycle 4 day 1, and cycle 7 day 1. The sample here was CD4+ or CD8+ T cells sorted from blood, taken in a trial of the OX40 agonist ivuxolimab. This TCR came from an adult with an advanced solid tumor such as melanoma, head and neck, liver or kidney cancer. V and J are TRBV11-2 and TRBJ1-4; TRBD1 matches at 10 bases. The CDR3 DNA is TGTGCCAGCAGCCAGGGACAGGGGTCCTCTAATGAAAAACTGTTTTTT. It specifies CASSQGQGSSNEKLFF.